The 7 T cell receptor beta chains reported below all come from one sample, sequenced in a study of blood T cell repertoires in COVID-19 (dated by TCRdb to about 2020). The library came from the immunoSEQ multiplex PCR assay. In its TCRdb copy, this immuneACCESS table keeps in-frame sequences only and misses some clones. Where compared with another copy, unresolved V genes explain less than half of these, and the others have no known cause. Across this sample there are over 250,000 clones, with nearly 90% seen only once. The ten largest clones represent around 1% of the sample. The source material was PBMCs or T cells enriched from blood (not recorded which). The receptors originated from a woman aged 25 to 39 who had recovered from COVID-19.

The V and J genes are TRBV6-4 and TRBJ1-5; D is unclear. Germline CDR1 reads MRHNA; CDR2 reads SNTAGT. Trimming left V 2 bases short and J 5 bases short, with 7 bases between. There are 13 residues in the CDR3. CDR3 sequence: CASSDGPYQPQHF. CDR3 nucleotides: TGTGCCAGCAGTGACGGGCCATATCAGCCCCAGCATTTT.

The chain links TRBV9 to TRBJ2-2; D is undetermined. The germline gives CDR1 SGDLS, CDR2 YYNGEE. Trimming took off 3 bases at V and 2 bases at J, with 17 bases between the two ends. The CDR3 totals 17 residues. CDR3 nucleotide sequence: TGTGCCAGCAGCGACTACATCCTCGACCCAAACACCGGGGAGCTGTTTTTT. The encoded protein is CASSDYILDPNTGELFF.

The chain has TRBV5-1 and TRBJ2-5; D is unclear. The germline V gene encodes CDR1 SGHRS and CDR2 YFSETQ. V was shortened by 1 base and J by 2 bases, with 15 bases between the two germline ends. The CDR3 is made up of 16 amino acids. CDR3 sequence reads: CASSLQPASGQETQYF. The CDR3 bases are TGCGCCAGCAGCTTGCAGCCCGCTTCGGGTCAAGAGACCCAGTACTTC.

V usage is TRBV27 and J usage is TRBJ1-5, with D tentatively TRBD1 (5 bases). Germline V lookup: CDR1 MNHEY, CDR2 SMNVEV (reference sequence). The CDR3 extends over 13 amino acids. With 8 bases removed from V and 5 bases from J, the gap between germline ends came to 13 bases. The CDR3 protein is CASWGGRHQPQHF. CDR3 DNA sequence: TGTGCCAGCTGGGGGGGGAGGCATCAGCCCCAGCATTTT.

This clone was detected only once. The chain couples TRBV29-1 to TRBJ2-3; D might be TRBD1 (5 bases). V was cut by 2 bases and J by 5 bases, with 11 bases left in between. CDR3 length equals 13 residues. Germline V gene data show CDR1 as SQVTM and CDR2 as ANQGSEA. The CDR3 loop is CSVEKGVEDTQYF. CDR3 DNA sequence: TGCAGCGTTGAAAAAGGGGTGGAAGATACGCAGTATTTT.

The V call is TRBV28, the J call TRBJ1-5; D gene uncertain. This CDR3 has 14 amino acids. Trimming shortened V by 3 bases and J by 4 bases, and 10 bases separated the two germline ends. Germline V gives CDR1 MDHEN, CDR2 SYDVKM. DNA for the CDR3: TGTGCCAGCAGTTTCATAGAATTTAATCAGCCCCAGCATTTT. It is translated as CASSFIEFNQPQHF.

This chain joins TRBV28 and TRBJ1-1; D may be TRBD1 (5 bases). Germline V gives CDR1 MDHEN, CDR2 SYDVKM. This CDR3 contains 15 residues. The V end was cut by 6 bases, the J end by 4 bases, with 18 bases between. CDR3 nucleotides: TGTGCCAGCAGCAGATCCCAGGGCTCAAGCACTGAAGCTTTCTTT. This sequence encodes CASSRSQGSSTEAFF.